The clone carrying this TCR beta chain was seen many times. Single TCR cDNA molecules each had their own unique molecular identifier. MiXCR, applied by TCRdb to the 5' RACE reads, yields one record per CDR3 protein. The sample lists about 36,000 distinct CDR3 sequences, roughly 5% occurring once. CDR1 MNHEY and CDR2 SMNVEV come from the germline V gene (reference sequence). V was trimmed by 3 bases and J by 2 bases, leaving 14 bases between them. CDR3 length equals 15 residues. The sample comes from a study of spatial heterogeneity in lung cancer. Study-level background: There were consistently more beta-chain sequences detected than alpha-chain sequences.

Regarding time point: sample taken at primary tumor resection. Tumor, nontumor lung or frozen PBMC supplied whole RNA that was sequenced unsorted. This sequence joins TRBV27 and TRBJ2-7; D unclear. This sequence was found in a female donor with early-stage non-small cell lung cancer. The sample was PBMCs, taken at surgery. The CDR3, as DNA: TGTGCCAGCAGTTTTTACTCCCTAGGAGCCTACGAGCAGTACTTC. Protein sequence: CASSFYSLGAYEQYF.